This T cell receptor (beta chain) was sequenced during a study of blood T cell repertoires in COVID-19 (dated by TCRdb to about 2020). Turning to the overall study: The collaborator samples originated in the United States, Italy and Spain and spanned the acute and convalescent phases of COVID-19. The material from the prospective study consisted of cDNA or gDNA derived from T cells, B-cell-depleted T cells, or PBMCs. Subjects who had been exposed to COVID-19, were actively infected with it, or had recovered from it provided the deeply sampled blood TCRbeta repertoires that made up the dataset. The repertoires were released in a freely available public database intended as a resource for research on the immune response to SARS-CoV-2. The samples were drawn from two sources: the first 160 participants of the ongoing ImmuneRACE study, and 1,200 or so subjects contributed by 6 global collaborators. Nearly every sample came with metadata listing a de-identified subject ID, COVID-19 status, age in years and sex. Where HLA class I and class II types were available, the types were taken from metadata supplied by the sample provider, not from assay-based typing.

The CDR3 numbers 14 residues from cysteine through phenylalanine. The retained sequence is limited to the CDR3, 42 bases, with the frame set at the first base. V is clipped by 4 bases and J by 5 bases, and the sequence between their germline boundaries is 10 bases long. The germline V gene gives CDR1 as SGHRS and CDR2 as YFSETQ. Collaborating institutions collected whole blood in K2EDTA tubes following their own protocols. For TCRbeta analysis, collaborators shipped samples as frozen whole blood, isolated PBMCs, or DNA extracted from either of those sample types. For this clone: Its antigen remains undetermined. Base qualities were left out, and no much larger clone turns up one base away.

Study-level results and caveats: How much clinical and demographic metadata was included differed by source and by participant, and the metadata was provided uncurated.

TCRbeta CDR3 regions were amplified from genomic DNA by means of the immunoSEQ Assay, a bias-controlled multiplex PCR. The authors processed their data as follows. The number of nucleated cells in each sample was estimated by amplification of reference gene primers within the assay. To quantify the absolute abundance of each unique TCRbeta CDR3 rearrangement, sequence reads were collapsed and filtered. For each sample, productive Simpson clonality was calculated by taking the square root of Simpson's diversity index across productive rearrangements. Not all clones reach the TCRdb copy of this immuneACCESS table, which keeps in-frame sequences only. Checked studies attribute under half of the gap to unresolved V genes and leave the rest unexplained. For V, J and clone size, that table is used; D and trimming come from the DNA. For this sample there are over 90,000 clones; approximately 87% appear just once. Of the sample, about 15% falls within the top ten clones.

The sequenced sample was peripheral blood. This sequence was found in a human donor in a cohort sampled during active COVID-19. Recombination linked TRBV5-1 to TRBJ1-6; tentative D gene TRBD1, with 5 bases matching. The nucleotide sequence is TGCGCCAGCAGCGCGACAGTAGATAATTCACCCCTCCACTTT. It specifies CASSATVDNSPLHF. With all but the CDR3 taken from the reference TRBV5-1 and TRBJ1-6 genes, the full variable domain is: KAGVTQTPRYLIKTRGQQVTLSCSPISGHRSVSWYQQTPGQGLQFLFEYFSETQRNKGNFPGRFSGRQFSNSRSEMNVSTLELGDSALYLCASSATVDNSPLHFGNGTRLTVT.